This entry lists 32 T cell receptor beta chains sequenced from one sample in a study of shared clonotypes between healthy human individuals. The protocol was immunoSEQ multiplex PCR, while the TCRdb copy is restricted to in-frame clones and leaves out a portion. The sample has about 320,000 clones; roughly 87% are singletons. The sample comprised memory CD8+ T cells sorted from blood. Documented subset: CD45RO+ cells pooled with CCR7-negative TemRA cells. The source is a man younger than 35 in good health.

J is TRBJ2-4 and V is TRBV5-1, with D possibly being TRBD2 (6 bases). The CDR3 runs 16 residues. The ends were cut back, 0 bases at V and 1 base at J, with 11 bases in the middle. CDR1 and CDR2 from the germline V gene are SGHRS and YFSETQ. DNA for the CDR3: TGCGCCAGCAGCTTGGTGTCCGGGGGTGCCAAAAACATTCAGTACTTC. Encoded protein: CASSLVSGGAKNIQYF. The full variable domain, its missing parts supplied by reference TRBV5-1 and TRBJ2-4, is KAGVTQTPRYLIKTRGQQVTLSCSPISGHRSVSWYQQTPGQGLQFLFEYFSETQRNKGNFPGRFSGRQFSNSRSEMNVSTLELGDSALYLCASSLVSGGAKNIQYFGAGTRLSVL.

The chain couples TRBV13 to TRBJ2-7, with 11 bases that match TRBD2. Germline trimming cut 5 bases from V and 2 bases from J; bases unmatched to any gene: 8. The CDR3 extends over 16 amino acids. Germline loops: CDR1 PRHDT, CDR2 FYEKMQ (reference sequence). CDR3 amino acids: CASSILTSGITYEQYF. For the CDR3, the DNA is TGTGCCAGCAGCATCTTGACTAGCGGGATCACCTACGAGCAGTACTTC.

The CDR3 region has the DNA TGTGCCAGCAGTGAAGCCAAGACGGGGTTCTACGAGCAGTACTTC. Protein sequence: CASSEAKTGFYEQYF. The genes are TRBV2 and TRBJ2-7, with D tentatively TRBD2 (5 bases). Germline-derived CDR1 and CDR2 are SNHLY and FYNNEI. V dropped 0 bases and J dropped 3 bases, with 12 bases sitting between them. The CDR3 is 15 residues long. Together with reference TRBV2 and TRBJ2-7, the CDR3 gives the full variable domain: EPEVTQTPSHQVTQMGQEVILRCVPISNHLYFYWYRQILGQKVEFLVSFYNNEISEKSEIFDDQFSVERPDGSNFTLKIRSTKLEDSAMYFCASSEAKTGFYEQYFGPGTRLTVT.

The chain uses TRBV7-9 and TRBJ2-2, with D uncertain. Trimming left V 0 bases short and J 1 base short, with 6 bases between. Germline CDR1 reads SEHNR; CDR2 reads FQNEAQ (reference sequence). CDR3 length: 15 residues. The CDR3 spells CASSLAFGNTGELFF. The CDR3 DNA sequence: TGTGCCAGCAGCTTAGCCTTTGGGAACACCGGGGAGCTGTTTTTT. Combining the CDR3 with reference TRBV7-9 and TRBJ2-2 gives the whole variable domain DTGVSQNPRHKITKRGQNVTFRCDPISEHNRLYWYRQTLGQGPEFLTYFQNEAQLEKSRLLSDRFSAERPKGSFSTLEIQRTEQGDSAMYLCASSLAFGNTGELFFGEGSRLTVL.

The chain recombines TRBV10-3 with TRBJ2-7; 9 positions match TRBD1. Germline-derived CDR1 and CDR2 are ENHRY and SYGVKD. V lost 7 bases, J lost 4 bases, and 8 bases stayed unmatched. The CDR3 covers 14 residues. As DNA, the CDR3 is TGTGCCATCACTAAGGACAGGGGACCTTACGAGCAGTACTTC. Translated, it gives CAITKDRGPYEQYF.

The V call is TRBV27, the J call TRBJ2-2; the match to TRBD1 covers 7 bases. The CDR3 covers 14 residues. Losses at the gene ends were 6 bases for V and 6 bases for J; bases not matched to a gene: 7. Germline-derived CDR1 and CDR2 are MNHEY and SMNVEV (reference sequence). The CDR3 reads CASSLTGSAGELFF. Here the CDR3 DNA reads TGTGCCAGCAGCCTGACAGGGTCGGCCGGGGAGCTGTTTTTT.

The chain employs TRBV9 and TRBJ2-1, with 8 nucleotides matching TRBD1. V shed 4 bases and J 5 bases; nucleotides not matched to a gene: 5. The CDR3 runs 14 residues. The germline V gene has CDR1 SGDLS and CDR2 YYNGEE. The CDR3 nucleotides are TGTGCCAGCAGCCAGGGGACAGGACACAATGAGCAGTTCTTC. It specifies CASSQGTGHNEQFF.

The chain recombines TRBV27 with TRBJ2-7; TRBD1 matches at 7 bases. J lost 4 bases, V lost 5 bases, and 5 bases had no gene match. Per germline, CDR1 MNHEY and CDR2 SMNVEV (reference sequence). The CDR3 sequence is 13 residues long. CDR3: CASSAQGQYEQYF. The CDR3 coding sequence is TGTGCCAGCAGTGCCCAGGGACAGTACGAGCAGTACTTC.

The chain combines TRBV11-2 with TRBJ2-1; D unresolved. Trimming removed 1 base from V and 3 bases from J, with 7 bases in between. The CDR3 covers 14 residues. In germline, CDR1 is SGHAT, CDR2 FQNNGV. The CDR3 DNA sequence: TGTGCCAGCAGCTTAGTAGTAGGCTACAATGAGCAGTTCTTC. As protein: CASSLVVGYNEQFF.

CDR3 in amino acids: CSVEVDSGGASQETQYF. The DNA of the CDR3 is TGCAGCGTTGAAGTGGATAGCGGGGGGGCGTCACAAGAGACCCAGTACTTC. V is TRBV29-1 and J is TRBJ2-5, with 11 bases aligning to TRBD2. CDR1 is SQVTM, CDR2 ANQGSEA, per germline. There are 17 residues in the CDR3. V shed 1 base, J shed 2 bases, and the junction held 9 bases outside the gene matches.

The chain joins TRBV6-1 to TRBJ2-3; 10 nucleotides line up with TRBD2. Germline loops: CDR1 MNHNS, CDR2 SASEGT. The length of the CDR3 is 16 residues. V trimming: 2 bases; J trimming: 4 bases; junction bases outside the gene matches: 6. The CDR3 is CASSERTSGVADTQYF. CDR3 nucleotides: TGTGCCAGCAGTGAAAGAACTAGCGGGGTTGCAGATACGCAGTATTTT.

The chain combines TRBV6-5 with TRBJ1-5; weak D call: TRBD1 (6 bases). This CDR3 contains 14 residues. Germline CDR1 and CDR2: MNHEY and SVGAGI. Trimming left V 0 bases short and J 6 bases short, with 9 bases between. The chain's CDR3 is CASSYSAGAQPQHF. The CDR3 DNA reads as TGTGCCAGCAGTTACTCGGCAGGGGCTCAGCCCCAGCATTTT.

The chain uses TRBV2 and TRBJ2-3, with 7 bases that match TRBD2. The germline V gene has CDR1 SNHLY and CDR2 FYNNEI. The CDR3 is 14 residues long. V trimming: 6 bases; J trimming: 11 bases; junction bases outside the gene matches: 14. The CDR3 nucleotides read TGTGCCAGCAGGGCCCTTGGGGAGCTAGCGGAGCAGTATTTT. Residues: CASRALGELAEQYF.

This clone was seen once. This chain uses TRBV7-9 with TRBJ2-1, with D perhaps matching TRBD1 (6 bases). The CDR3 contains 16 residues. Deletions cut 3 bases from V and 2 bases from J, with 14 bases between. Germline lookup yields CDR1 SEHNR and CDR2 FQNEAQ (reference sequence). The chain's CDR3 is CASSFERTDTYNEQFF. CDR3 DNA: TGTGCCAGCAGCTTTGAGAGGACAGATACCTACAATGAGCAGTTCTTC.

The gene calls are TRBV6-5 and TRBJ2-5; D is undetermined. V lost 5 bases and J lost 2, with 3 bases in between. Germline V lookup: CDR1 MNHEY, CDR2 SVGAGI. This CDR3 contains 11 residues. As DNA, the CDR3 is TGTGCCAGCAGTGGTCAAGAGACCCAGTACTTC. Translating gives CASSGQETQYF.

The chain couples TRBV28 to TRBJ1-1; 7 nucleotides agree with TRBD1. The CDR3 runs to 12 residues. CDR1 and CDR2 from the germline V gene are MDHEN and SYDVKM. The ends lost 1 base at V and 11 bases at J; junction bases unmatched: 4. The CDR3: CASSLSAGGAFF. DNA for the CDR3: TGTGCCAGCAGTTTATCGGCAGGGGGGGCTTTCTTT. The entire variable domain, with the rest obtained from reference TRBV28 and TRBJ1-1, is as follows: DVKVTQSSRYLVKRTGEKVFLECVQDMDHENMFWYRQDPGLGLRLIYFSYDVKMKEKGDIPEGYSVSREKKERFSLILESASTNQTSMYLCASSLSAGGAFFGQGTRLTVV.

The chain is built from TRBV15 and TRBJ1-5; TRBD1 might be the D (5 bases). The ends were cut back, 5 bases at V and 7 bases at J, with 12 bases in the middle. CDR3 size: 13 residues. Germline V gene lookup returns CDR1 LNHNV and CDR2 YYDKDF (reference sequence). CDR3 nucleotide sequence: TGTGCCACCAGCGGGGGGTTTCGGCAGCCCCAGCATTTT. Translated: CATSGGFRQPQHF.

This clone was detected only once. V usage is TRBV10-3 and J usage is TRBJ2-7; D is undetermined. V was clipped by 6 bases and J by 0 bases, with 24 bases between them. The CDR3 runs to 18 residues. Germline CDR1 reads ENHRY; CDR2 reads SYGVKD. CDR3 sequence: CAISPFGRWALSSYEQYF. The CDR3 DNA reads TGTGCCATCAGCCCGTTTGGCCGGTGGGCGCTGAGCTCCTACGAGCAGTACTTC.

The rearrangement links TRBV29-1 to TRBJ2-5; weak D call: TRBD2 (6 bases). The CDR3 extends over 11 amino acids. Trimming pared 3 bases from V and 11 bases from J, leaving 13 bases between. CDR1 and CDR2 from the germline V gene are SQVTM and ANQGSEA. CDR3 amino acids: CSVEVGTEQYF. The CDR3 region has the DNA TGCAGCGTTGAGGTCGGGACTGAGCAGTACTTC.

The chain employs TRBV18 and TRBJ1-2; tentative D call: TRBD1 (5 bases). Trimming cost V 8 bases and J 7 bases, with 17 bases left between them. Germline V CDR1 and CDR2: KGHSH, LQKENI. The CDR3 has 13 residues. The DNA for the CDR3 is TGTGCCAGCCGTAGAAGAGGGGTGTGTGGCTACACCTTC. It yields the protein CASRRRGVCGYTF.

This chain joins TRBV4-1 and TRBJ2-1; D possibly uses TRBD1 or TRBD2 (5 bases each). Between the trimmed V and J ends, which lost 3 bases and 10 bases, there was a span of 7 bases. The germline gives CDR1 MGHRA, CDR2 YSYEKL. The CDR3 covers 11 residues. CDR3 sequence (DNA): TGCGCCAGCAGCCACGGGACGGAGCAGTTCTTC. Protein sequence: CASSHGTEQFF.

The chain employs TRBV2 and TRBJ1-1, with D possibly TRBD1 on 5 matching bases. This CDR3 region has 13 residues. Germline CDR1 SNHLY, CDR2 FYNNEI. V shed 4 bases and J shed 1 base, with 7 bases lying between them. The CDR3 is CASSVGQNTEAFF. For the CDR3, the DNA is TGTGCCAGCAGTGTGGGGCAGAACACTGAAGCTTTCTTT.

V gene TRBV7-9 combines with J gene TRBJ1-1; possibly TRBD1 for D (5 bases). The CDR3 contains 15 residues. The V end lost 5 bases, the J end lost 1 base, and 14 bases lay between the germline ends. Germline-derived CDR1 and CDR2 are SEHNR and FQNEAQ (reference sequence). This CDR3 is CASSIQTGSNTEAFF. CDR3 bases: TGTGCCAGCAGCATACAAACAGGATCGAACACTGAAGCTTTCTTT. The complete variable domain, with remaining parts taken from reference TRBV7-9 and TRBJ1-1, reads DTGVSQNPRHKITKRGQNVTFRCDPISEHNRLYWYRQTLGQGPEFLTYFQNEAQLEKSRLLSDRFSAERPKGSFSTLEIQRTEQGDSAMYLCASSIQTGSNTEAFFGQGTRLTVV.

The chain has TRBV13 and TRBJ2-5, with a possible D match to TRBD2 (5 bases). This CDR3 is 13 amino acids long. The V end lost 6 bases, the J end lost 5 bases, and 13 bases lay between the germline ends. In germline, CDR1 is PRHDT, CDR2 FYEKMQ (reference sequence). The CDR3: CASSPLGDETQYF. Here the CDR3 DNA reads TGTGCCAGCAGTCCCCTCGGGGATGAGACCCAGTACTTC.

V usage is TRBV6-6 and J usage is TRBJ2-5, with D possibly matching TRBD2 (6 bases). This CDR3 has 13 amino acids. From germline, CDR1 is MNHNY and CDR2 SVGAGI (reference sequence). The V gene lost 3 bases and the J gene lost 5 bases, with 10 bases spanning the gap. The CDR3 DNA reads TGTGCCAGCAGTTATTCCAGCGGGGAGACCCAGTACTTC. It encodes CASSYSSGETQYF.

This chain links TRBV7-8 with TRBJ1-6; no reliable D call. V shed 2 bases and J shed 5 bases, with 10 bases lying between them. Looked up from germline, CDR1 is SGHVS and CDR2 is FQNEAQ. The CDR3 loop spans 15 amino acids. In DNA form, the CDR3 reads TGTGCCAGCAGCTTATGGGAGACTAATAATTCACCCCTCCACTTT. It specifies CASSLWETNNSPLHF.

This clone came up once. This chain links TRBV13 with TRBJ1-2; D might be TRBD1 (6 bases). Germline CDR1 is PRHDT and CDR2 is FYEKMQ (reference sequence). The CDR3 has 13 residues. Trimming stripped 6 bases from V and 2 bases from J, with 10 bases between. The CDR3 region is CASREQGNYGYTF. CDR3 DNA: TGTGCCAGCAGGGAACAGGGAAACTATGGCTACACCTTC.

The J gene is TRBJ2-3, the V gene TRBV5-6; D gene ambiguous. Trimming removed 2 bases from V and 0 bases from J, with 4 bases in between. Germline V CDR1 and CDR2: SGHDT, YYEEEE. The CDR3 spans 13 residues. The CDR3 DNA reads TGTGCCAGCAGCTTAGAAAGCACAGATACGCAGTATTTT. The encoded protein is CASSLESTDTQYF.

CDR3 residues: CAISGGDLEQYF. CDR3 nucleotide sequence: TGTGCCATCAGTGGCGGGGATCTCGAGCAGTACTTC. V and J are TRBV10-3 and TRBJ2-7; D possibly corresponds to TRBD2 (6 bases). Germline CDR1 reads ENHRY; CDR2 reads SYGVKD. This CDR3 comprises 12 residues. V was trimmed by 4 bases and J by 6 bases, leaving 10 bases between them.

Comment on this clone: This likely traces to a read error, being one base from a far larger clone. The chain couples TRBV7-6 to TRBJ2-7, with D perhaps TRBD2 (6 bases). The CDR3 is 15 residues long. Trimming cost V 5 bases and J 3 bases, with 17 bases left between them. The germline V gene has CDR1 SGHVS and CDR2 FNYEAQ. The CDR3 loop is CASSRRGCNGYEQYF. CDR3 bases: TGTGCCAGCAGCCGACGGGGGTGCAATGGCTACGAGCAGTACTTC.

The V call is TRBV7-9, the J call TRBJ2-7; D is perhaps TRBD2 (5 bases). CDR1 is SEHNR and CDR2 is FQNEAQ in the germline V gene (reference sequence). Trimming pared 4 bases from V and 2 bases from J, leaving 12 bases between. This CDR3 has 14 residues. Here the CDR3 DNA reads TGTGCCAGCAGCTACGGGGAAACGACCTACGAGCAGTACTTC. Protein product: CASSYGETTYEQYF.

This clone appeared once. A much larger clone differs from this one at a single base, so this may be a read error. The V call is TRBV11-2, the J call TRBJ2-7; 7 positions match TRBD1. The CDR3 covers 13 residues. Trimming removed 4 bases from V and 2 bases from J; junction bases left unmatched: 2. Germline CDR1 and CDR2: SGHAT and FQNNGV. CDR3: CASSWDSAYEQYF. CDR3 DNA: TGTGCCAGCAGCTGGGACAGCGCCTACGAGCAGTACTTC.